The 3 T cell receptor beta chains in this list originate from one sample, sequenced in a study of blood T cell repertoires in COVID-19. Assay: immunoSEQ multiplex PCR; the TCRdb copy retains only in-frame clones and omits some. The data hold around 300,000 clones, with 85% to 90% observed a single time. Sequenced material: peripheral blood. Receptors originate from a woman aged 45-59 years with COVID-19, enrolled during active disease.

This clone was recorded once. The V gene is TRBV29-1, the J gene TRBJ1-2, with TRBD1 identical over 7 bases. Germline lookup yields CDR1 SQVTM and CDR2 ANQGSEA. The CDR3 contains 13 residues. Trimming removed 1 base from V and 7 bases from J; junction bases left unmatched: 6. The CDR3 DNA reads as TGCAGCGTTGAAGCGGGACAGTTGGTTGGCTACACCTTC. Amino acids: CSVEAGQLVGYTF.

The rearrangement links TRBV29-1 to TRBJ2-1; 9 bases line up with TRBD2. With V trimmed by 5 bases and J by 2 bases, 4 bases remained unmatched. The V gene's germline CDR1 is SQVTM and CDR2 ANQGSEA. CDR3 size: 14 residues. The chain's CDR3 is CSVFGGRAYNEQFF. In DNA form, the CDR3 reads TGCAGCGTTTTCGGCGGGAGGGCCTACAATGAGCAGTTCTTC.

This clone was picked up one time. The rearrangement joins TRBV4-1 to TRBJ2-5, with D possibly being TRBD2 (5 bases). V dropped 0 bases and J dropped 3 bases, with 26 bases sitting between them. Germline CDR1 and CDR2: MGHRA and YSYEKL. The CDR3 covers 20 residues. For the CDR3, the DNA is TGCGCCAGCAGCCAAGAGCCTCCCTGGGCGCGGGCTCTTACCAAAGAGACCCAGTACTTC. Protein: CASSQEPPWARALTKETQYF.